This TCR beta chain was sequenced in a study of T-cell memory formation after mild COVID-19. General study results and limits: Clones contracting across day 15 to 85 had a balanced CD4/CD8 profile; later expanding clones leaned CD4+.

Constant-segment primers served in 5'RACE that generated TCR alpha and TCR beta cDNA libraries bearing sample barcodes and UMIs. TCRdb reprocessed the 5' RACE reads with MiXCR, giving one entry per CDR3 protein. Of roughly 500,000 distinct CDR3 sequences in the sample, roughly 22% were seen once. As concerns this clonotype: Antigen: not known.

Germline CDR1 and CDR2: SQVTM and ANQGSEA. Trimming shortened V by 7 bases and J by 2 bases, and 12 bases separated the two germline ends. The CDR3 totals 13 residues. The TCR was taken from an adult woman who had mild COVID-19 (a few samples of this study predate the infection). Cell type and time point are not known. The sequenced sample consisted of PBMCs or a T cell subset sorted from them (not recorded which). The chain is built from TRBV29-1 and TRBJ1-5; a weak D match, TRBD1 (6 bases). DNA for the CDR3: TGCAGCGCCCAAGCAGGGGGCAATCAGCCCCAGCATTTT. It encodes CSAQAGGNQPQHF.